This T cell receptor (beta chain) was obtained from a study of cytomegalovirus exposure and HLA in healthy donors. General observations from the study: Analysis was carried out at a later point, and it linked a missense DCLRE1C variant to TCR beta V- and J-gene trimming. Presence/absence analyses treated sequencing depth as roughly uniform across donors.

Each donor's status was that of a healthy bone marrow donor. Points on this clone: The antigen is unknown.

Primers for the PCR totalled 60 Vbeta and 13 Jbeta. The assay was immunoSEQ multiplex PCR, and TCRdb's table has in-frame clones only and misses some. The sample has 100,000 to 120,000 clones; roughly 12% are singletons. This clonotype was obtained from a man in his forties or fifties in good health and CMV-seropositive. Source material: PBMCs.

CDR3: CASSPGGLARETQYF. In DNA form, the CDR3 reads TGTGCCAGCAGCCCCGGGGGACTAGCTAGGGAGACCCAGTACTTC. The J gene is TRBJ2-5, the V gene TRBV7-6, with 9 positions matching TRBD2. Germline V gene lookup returns CDR1 SGHVS and CDR2 FNYEAQ. The CDR3 is 15 amino acids. The J segment lost 5 bases and the V segment lost 5 bases, leaving 9 bases of the junction unmatched.